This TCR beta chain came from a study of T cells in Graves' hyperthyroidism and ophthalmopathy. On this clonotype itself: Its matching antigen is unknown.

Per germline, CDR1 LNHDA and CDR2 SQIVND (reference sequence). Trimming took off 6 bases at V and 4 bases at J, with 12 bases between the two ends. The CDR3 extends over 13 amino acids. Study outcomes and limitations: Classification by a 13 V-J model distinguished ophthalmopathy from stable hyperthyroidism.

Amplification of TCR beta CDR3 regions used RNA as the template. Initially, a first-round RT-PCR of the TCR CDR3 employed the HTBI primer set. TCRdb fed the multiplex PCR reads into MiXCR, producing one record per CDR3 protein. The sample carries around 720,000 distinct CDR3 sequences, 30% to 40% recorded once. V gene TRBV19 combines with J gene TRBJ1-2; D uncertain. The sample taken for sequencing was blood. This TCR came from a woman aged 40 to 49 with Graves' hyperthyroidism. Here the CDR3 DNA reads TGTGCCAGTAGCGTCAGAGCGCCCTATGGCTACACCTTC. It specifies CASSVRAPYGYTF.